This T cell receptor beta chain originates from a study of molecular identifiers for immune sequencing clone quantification. Study at large: Replicates involved a five-way split of RNA from approximately 20,000 or 98,000 naive CD8 cells, with sequencing of four. General observations from the study: Clonotypes topping 20 RNA copies carried over 97% of effector molecules but under 1% of naive ones.

One entry per CDR3 protein, called by TCRdb with MiXCR from the PCR reads. Found here are over 600,000 distinct CDR3 sequences, 15% to 20% of them singletons; the top ten hold roughly 0.85%. As to this clonotype: Its specificity is unknown.

The CDR3 totals 13 residues. Per the germline V gene, CDR1 is SNHLY and CDR2 is FYNNEI. V dropped 6 bases and J dropped 6 bases, with 15 bases sitting between them. The clonotype originates from a human donor in good health. Some libraries in this study had Jurkat cell RNA spiked in. V gene TRBV2 combines with J gene TRBJ2-7; a possible D gene is TRBD2 (6 bases). What was sequenced was naive CD8+ T cells from blood, with Jurkat cell RNA spiked in. Stated subset: FACS-sorted CD8+CD4-CCR7+CD45RA+ naive T cells. CDR3 coding DNA: TGTGCCAGCAGACCCGCCGGAGGGACCGAGCAGTACTTC. Translating gives CASRPAGGTEQYF.